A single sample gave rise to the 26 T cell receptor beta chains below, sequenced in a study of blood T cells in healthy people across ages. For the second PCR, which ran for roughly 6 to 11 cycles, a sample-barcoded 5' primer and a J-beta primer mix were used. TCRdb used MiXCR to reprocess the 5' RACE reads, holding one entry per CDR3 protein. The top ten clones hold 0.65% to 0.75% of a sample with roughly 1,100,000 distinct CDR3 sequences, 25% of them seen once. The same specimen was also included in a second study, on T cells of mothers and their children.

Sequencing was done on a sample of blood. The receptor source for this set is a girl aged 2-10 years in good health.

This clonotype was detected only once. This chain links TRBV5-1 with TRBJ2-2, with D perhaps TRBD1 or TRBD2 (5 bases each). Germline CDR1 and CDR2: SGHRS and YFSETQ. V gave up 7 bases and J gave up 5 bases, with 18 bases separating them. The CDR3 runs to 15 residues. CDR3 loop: CASRGLGRGTGELFF. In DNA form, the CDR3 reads TGCGCCAGCCGGGGCCTGGGGAGAGGAACCGGGGAGCTGTTTTTT.

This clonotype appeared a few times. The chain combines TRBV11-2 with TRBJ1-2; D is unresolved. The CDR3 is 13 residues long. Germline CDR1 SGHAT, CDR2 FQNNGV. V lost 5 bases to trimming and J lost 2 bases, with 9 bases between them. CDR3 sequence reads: CASSPAQNYGYTF. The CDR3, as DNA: TGTGCCAGCAGCCCAGCCCAGAACTATGGCTACACCTTC.

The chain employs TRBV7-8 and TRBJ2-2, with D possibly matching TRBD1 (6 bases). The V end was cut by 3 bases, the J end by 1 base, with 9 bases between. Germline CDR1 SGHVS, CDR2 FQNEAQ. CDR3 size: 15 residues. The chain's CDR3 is CASSFVDRNTGELFF. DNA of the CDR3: TGTGCCAGCAGCTTTGTGGACAGGAACACCGGGGAGCTGTTTTTT.

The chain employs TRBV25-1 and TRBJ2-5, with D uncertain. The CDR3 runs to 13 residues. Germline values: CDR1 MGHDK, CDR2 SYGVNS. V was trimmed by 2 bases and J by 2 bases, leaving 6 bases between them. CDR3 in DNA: TGTGCCAGCAGTGAACAACAGCAAGAGACCCAGTACTTC. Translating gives CASSEQQQETQYF.

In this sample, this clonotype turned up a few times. This CDR3 is CASSLVPAGEGDTQYF. CDR3 nucleotides: TGTGCCAGCAGCTTAGTTCCAGCGGGAGAGGGAGATACGCAGTATTTT. The chain couples TRBV7-2 to TRBJ2-3, with 8 positions matching TRBD2. The CDR3 is 16 residues long. Germline V gene data show CDR1 as SGHTA and CDR2 as FQGNSA. V trimming: 1 base; J trimming: 5 bases; junction bases outside the gene matches: 8.

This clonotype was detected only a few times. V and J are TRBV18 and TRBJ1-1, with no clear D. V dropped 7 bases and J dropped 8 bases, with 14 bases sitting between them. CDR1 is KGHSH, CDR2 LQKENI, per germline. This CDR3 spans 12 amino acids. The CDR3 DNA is TGTGCCAGCTTCACCACGGCAAGAGAAGCTTTCTTT. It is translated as CASFTTAREAFF.

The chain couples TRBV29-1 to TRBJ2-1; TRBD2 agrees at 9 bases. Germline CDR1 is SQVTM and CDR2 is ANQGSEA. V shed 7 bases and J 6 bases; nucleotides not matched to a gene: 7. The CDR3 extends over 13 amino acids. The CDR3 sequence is CSGGLAGFNEQFF. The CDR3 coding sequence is TGCAGCGGAGGGCTAGCGGGGTTCAATGAGCAGTTCTTC.

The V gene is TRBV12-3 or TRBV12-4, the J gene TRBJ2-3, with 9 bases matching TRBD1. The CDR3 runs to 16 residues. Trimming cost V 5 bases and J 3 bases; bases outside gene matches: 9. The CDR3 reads CASSPRDRVVTDTQYF. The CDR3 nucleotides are TGTGCCAGCAGTCCCCGGGACAGGGTTGTGACAGATACGCAGTATTTT.

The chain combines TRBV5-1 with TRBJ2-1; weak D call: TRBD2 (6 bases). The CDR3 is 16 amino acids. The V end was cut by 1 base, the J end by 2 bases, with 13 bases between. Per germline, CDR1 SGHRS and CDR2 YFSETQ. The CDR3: CASSLHGTGPYNEQFF. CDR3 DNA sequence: TGCGCCAGCAGCTTGCATGGGACTGGTCCCTACAATGAGCAGTTCTTC.

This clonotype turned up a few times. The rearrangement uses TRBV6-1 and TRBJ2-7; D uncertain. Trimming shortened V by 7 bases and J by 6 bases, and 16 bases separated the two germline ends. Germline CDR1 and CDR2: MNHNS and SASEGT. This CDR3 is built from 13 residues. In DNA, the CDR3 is TGTGCCAGCAAGCCCCCCGGATTTGGCGAGCAGTACTTC. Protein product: CASKPPGFGEQYF.

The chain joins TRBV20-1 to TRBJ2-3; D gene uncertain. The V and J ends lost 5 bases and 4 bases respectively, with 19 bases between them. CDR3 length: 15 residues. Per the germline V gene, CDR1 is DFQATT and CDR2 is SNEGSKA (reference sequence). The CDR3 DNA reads TGCAGTGCTTCCACAGACCCTACCTCGTCAGATACGCAGTATTTT. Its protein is CSASTDPTSSDTQYF.

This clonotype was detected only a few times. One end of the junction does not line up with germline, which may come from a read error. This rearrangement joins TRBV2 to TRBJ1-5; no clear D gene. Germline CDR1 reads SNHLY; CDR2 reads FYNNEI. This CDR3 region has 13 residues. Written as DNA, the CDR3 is TGTGCTAGCAGAGACATTCTCAATCAGCCCCGGCATTTT. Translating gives CASRDILNQPRHF.

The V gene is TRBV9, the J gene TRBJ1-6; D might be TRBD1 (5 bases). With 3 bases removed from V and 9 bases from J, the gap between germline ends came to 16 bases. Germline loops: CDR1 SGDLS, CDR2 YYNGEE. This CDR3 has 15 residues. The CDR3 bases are TGTGCCAGCAGCGATGCGGGGGGGTCGGGTTCACCCCTCCACTTT. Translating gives CASSDAGGSGSPLHF. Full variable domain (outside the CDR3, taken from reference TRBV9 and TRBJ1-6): DSGVTQTPKHLITATGQRVTLRCSPRSGDLSVYWYQQSLDQGLQFLIQYYNGEERAKGNILERFSAQQFPDLHSELNLSSLELGDSALYFCASSDAGGSGSPLHFGNGTRLTVT.

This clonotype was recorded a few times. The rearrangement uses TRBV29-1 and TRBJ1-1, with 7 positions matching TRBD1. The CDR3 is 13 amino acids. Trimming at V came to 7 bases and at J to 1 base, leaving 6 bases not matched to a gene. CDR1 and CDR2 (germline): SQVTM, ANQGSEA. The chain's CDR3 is CSGGTDSNTEAFF. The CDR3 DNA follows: TGCAGCGGGGGGACAGATTCGAACACTGAAGCTTTCTTT. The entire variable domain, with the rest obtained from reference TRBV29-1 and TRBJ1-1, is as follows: SAVISQKPSRDICQRGTSLTIQCQVDSQVTMMFWYRQQPGQSLTLIATANQGSEATYESGFVIDKFPISRPNLTFSTLTVSNMSPEDSSIYLCSGGTDSNTEAFFGQGTRLTVV.

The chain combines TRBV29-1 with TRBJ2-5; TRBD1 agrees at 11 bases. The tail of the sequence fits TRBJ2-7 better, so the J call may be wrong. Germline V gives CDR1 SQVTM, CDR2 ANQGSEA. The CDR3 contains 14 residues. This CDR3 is CSVTRDRGAYEQYF. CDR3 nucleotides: TGCAGCGTTACCAGGGACAGGGGGGCCTACGAGCAGTACTTC.

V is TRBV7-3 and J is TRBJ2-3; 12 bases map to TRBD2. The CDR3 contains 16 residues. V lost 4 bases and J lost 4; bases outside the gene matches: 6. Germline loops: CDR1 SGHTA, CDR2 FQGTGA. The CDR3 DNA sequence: TGTGCCAGCAGCTCCCTAGCGGGGGGGCGAGCAGATACGCAGTATTTT. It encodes CASSSLAGGRADTQYF.

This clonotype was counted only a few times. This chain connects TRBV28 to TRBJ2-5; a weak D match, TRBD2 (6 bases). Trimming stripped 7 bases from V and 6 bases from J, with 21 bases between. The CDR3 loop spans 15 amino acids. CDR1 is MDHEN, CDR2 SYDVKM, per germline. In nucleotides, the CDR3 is TGTGCCAGCAACGACCCGGGGCTAGCGAGGCAGACCCAGTACTTC. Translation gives CASNDPGLARQTQYF.

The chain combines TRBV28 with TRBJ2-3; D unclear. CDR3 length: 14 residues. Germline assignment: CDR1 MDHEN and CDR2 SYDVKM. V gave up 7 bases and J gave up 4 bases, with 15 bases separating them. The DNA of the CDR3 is TGTGCCAGCAATGGGCGAATCGGGTCAGATACGCAGTATTTT. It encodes CASNGRIGSDTQYF.

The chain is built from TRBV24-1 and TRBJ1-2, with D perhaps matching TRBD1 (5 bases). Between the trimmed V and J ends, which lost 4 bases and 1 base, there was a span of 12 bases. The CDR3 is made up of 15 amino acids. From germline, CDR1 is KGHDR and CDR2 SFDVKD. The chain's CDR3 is CATSDDRENNYGYTF. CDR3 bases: TGTGCCACCAGTGACGACAGAGAAAATAACTATGGCTACACCTTC.

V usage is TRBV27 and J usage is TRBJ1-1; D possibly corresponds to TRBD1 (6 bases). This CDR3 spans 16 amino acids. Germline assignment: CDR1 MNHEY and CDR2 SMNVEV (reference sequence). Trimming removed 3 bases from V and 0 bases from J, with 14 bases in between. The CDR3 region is CASSFLYGQLNTEAFF. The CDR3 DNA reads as TGTGCCAGCAGTTTTTTATATGGACAGTTGAACACTGAAGCTTTCTTT.

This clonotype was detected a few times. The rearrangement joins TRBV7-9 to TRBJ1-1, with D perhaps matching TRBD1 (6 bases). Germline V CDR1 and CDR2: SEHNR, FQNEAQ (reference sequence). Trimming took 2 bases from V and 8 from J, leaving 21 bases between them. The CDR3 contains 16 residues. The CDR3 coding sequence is TGTGCCAGCAGCTTAACGGCCTTCGGGGACACCGAGGAAGCTTTCTTT. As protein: CASSLTAFGDTEEAFF.

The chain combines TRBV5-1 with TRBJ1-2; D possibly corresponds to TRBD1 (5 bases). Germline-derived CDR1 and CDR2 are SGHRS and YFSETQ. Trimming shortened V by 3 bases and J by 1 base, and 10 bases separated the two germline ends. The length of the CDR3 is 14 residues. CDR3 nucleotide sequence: TGCGCCAGCAGCTCCGACAGCTTTAACTATGGCTACACCTTC. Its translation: CASSSDSFNYGYTF.

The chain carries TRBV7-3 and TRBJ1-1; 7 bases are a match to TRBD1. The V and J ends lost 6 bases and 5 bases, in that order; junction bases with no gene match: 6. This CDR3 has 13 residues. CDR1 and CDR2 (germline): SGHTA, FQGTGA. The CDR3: CASSNIRGTEAFF. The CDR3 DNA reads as TGTGCCAGCAGTAACATCAGGGGGACTGAAGCTTTCTTT.

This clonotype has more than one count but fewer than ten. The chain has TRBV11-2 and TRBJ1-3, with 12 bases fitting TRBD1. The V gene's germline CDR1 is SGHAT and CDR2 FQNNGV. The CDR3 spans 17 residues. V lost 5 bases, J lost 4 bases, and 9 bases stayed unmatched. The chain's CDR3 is CASSLRSGQGAGNTIYF. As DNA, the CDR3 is TGTGCCAGCAGCCTGAGGTCGGGACAGGGGGCAGGAAACACCATATATTTT.

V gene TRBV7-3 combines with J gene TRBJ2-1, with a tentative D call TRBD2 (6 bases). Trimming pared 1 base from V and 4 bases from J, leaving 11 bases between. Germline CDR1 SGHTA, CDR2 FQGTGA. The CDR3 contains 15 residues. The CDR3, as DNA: TGTGCCAGCAGCTTAAGCGGGGTGATGTACAATGAGCAGTTCTTC. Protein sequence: CASSLSGVMYNEQFF. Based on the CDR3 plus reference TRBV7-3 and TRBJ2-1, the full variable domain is GAGVSQTPSNKVTEKGKYVELRCDPISGHTALYWYRQSLGQGPEFLIYFQGTGAADDSGLPNDRFFAVRPEGSVSTLKIQRTERGDSAVYLCASSLSGVMYNEQFFGPGTRLTVL.

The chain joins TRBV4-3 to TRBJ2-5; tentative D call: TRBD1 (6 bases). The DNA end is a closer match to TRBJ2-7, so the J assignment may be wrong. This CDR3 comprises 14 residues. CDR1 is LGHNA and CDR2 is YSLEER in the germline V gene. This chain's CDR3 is CASSRGGSLYEQYF. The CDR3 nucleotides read TGCGCCAGCAGCCGAGGGGGTTCCCTCTACGAGCAGTACTTC.